This T cell receptor beta chain was sequenced in a study of blood T cell repertoires in COVID-19. Study as a whole: From T cells, B-cell-depleted T cells, or PBMCs came the material, which was cDNA or gDNA.

TCRdb's copy holds only in-frame clones and misses some; the assay was immunoSEQ multiplex PCR. This table has about 180,000 clones, approximately 85% appearing once. Trimming left V 1 base short and J 4 bases short, with 13 bases between. Germline V gives CDR1 SGHTA, CDR2 FQGNSA. The CDR3 is made up of 15 amino acids. Enrollees, about 18 to 89 years old, lived in around 23 US areas. The clonotype originates from a woman aged 18-30 years who had recovered from COVID-19. The chain employs TRBV7-2 and TRBJ1-2, with D possibly matching TRBD1 (6 bases). The specimen was PBMCs or T cells enriched from blood (not recorded which). CDR3 in DNA: TGTGCCAGCAGCTTAGTTGGGGAGGGGGGCTATGGCTACACCTTC. Its protein product is CASSLVGEGGYGYTF.